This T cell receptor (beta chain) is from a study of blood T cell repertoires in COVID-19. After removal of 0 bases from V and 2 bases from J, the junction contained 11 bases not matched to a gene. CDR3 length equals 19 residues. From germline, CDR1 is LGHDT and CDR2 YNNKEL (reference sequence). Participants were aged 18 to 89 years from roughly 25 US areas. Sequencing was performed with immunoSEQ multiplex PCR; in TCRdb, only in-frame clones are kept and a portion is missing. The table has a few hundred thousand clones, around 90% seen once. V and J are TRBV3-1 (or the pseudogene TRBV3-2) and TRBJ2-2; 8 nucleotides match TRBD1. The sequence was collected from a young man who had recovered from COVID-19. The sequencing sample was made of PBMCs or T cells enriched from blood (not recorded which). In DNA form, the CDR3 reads TGTGCCAGCAGCCAAGATAGTTTTCTGGGACAGGCAAACACCGGGGAGCTGTTTTTT. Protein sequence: CASSQDSFLGQANTGELFF.